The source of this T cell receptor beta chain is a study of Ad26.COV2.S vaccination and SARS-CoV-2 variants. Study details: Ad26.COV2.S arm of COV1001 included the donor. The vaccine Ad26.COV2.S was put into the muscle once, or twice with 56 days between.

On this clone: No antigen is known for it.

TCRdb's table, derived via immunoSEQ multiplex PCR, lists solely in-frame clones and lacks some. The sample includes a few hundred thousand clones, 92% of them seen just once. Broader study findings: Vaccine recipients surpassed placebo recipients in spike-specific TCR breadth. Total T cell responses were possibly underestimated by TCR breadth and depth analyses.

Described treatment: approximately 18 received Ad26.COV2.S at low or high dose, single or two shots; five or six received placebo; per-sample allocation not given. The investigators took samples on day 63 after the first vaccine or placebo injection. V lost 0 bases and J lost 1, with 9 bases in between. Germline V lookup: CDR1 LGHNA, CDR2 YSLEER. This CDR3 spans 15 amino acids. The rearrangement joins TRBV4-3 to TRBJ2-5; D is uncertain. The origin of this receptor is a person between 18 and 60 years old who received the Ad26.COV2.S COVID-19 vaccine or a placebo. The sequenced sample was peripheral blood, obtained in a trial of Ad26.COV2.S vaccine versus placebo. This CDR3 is CASSQERHFQETQYF. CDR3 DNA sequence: TGCGCCAGCAGCCAAGAAAGGCACTTCCAAGAGACCCAGTACTTC.